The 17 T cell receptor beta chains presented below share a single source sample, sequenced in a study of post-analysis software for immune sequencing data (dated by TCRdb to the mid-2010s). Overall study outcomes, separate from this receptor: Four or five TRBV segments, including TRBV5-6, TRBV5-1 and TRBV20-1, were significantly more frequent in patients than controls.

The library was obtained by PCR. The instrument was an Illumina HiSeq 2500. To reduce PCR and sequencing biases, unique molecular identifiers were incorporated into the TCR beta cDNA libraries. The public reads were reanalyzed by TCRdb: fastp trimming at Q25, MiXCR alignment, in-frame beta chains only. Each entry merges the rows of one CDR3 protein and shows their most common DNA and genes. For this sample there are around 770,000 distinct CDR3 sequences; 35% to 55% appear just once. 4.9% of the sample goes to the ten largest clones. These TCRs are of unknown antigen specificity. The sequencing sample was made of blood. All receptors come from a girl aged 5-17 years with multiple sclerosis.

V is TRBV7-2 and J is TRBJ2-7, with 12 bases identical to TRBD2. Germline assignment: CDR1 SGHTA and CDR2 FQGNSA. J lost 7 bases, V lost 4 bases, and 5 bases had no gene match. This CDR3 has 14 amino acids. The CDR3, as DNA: TGTGCCAGCAGCTCTAGCGGGAGGGTCCGGGAGCAGTACTTC. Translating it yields CASSSSGRVREQYF.

The CDR3, as DNA: TGTGCCAGCAGCTTAACTGGGACTAGCGGGAGCACAGATACGCAGTATTTT. Its protein product is CASSLTGTSGSTDTQYF. V usage is TRBV7-3 and J usage is TRBJ2-3; 12 bases are a match to TRBD2. Germline CDR1 SGHTA, CDR2 FQGTGA. This CDR3 is built from 17 residues. V dropped 0 bases and J dropped 0; count of bases not matched to a gene: 1. Full variable domain (remainder filled in from reference TRBV7-3 and TRBJ2-3): GAGVSQTPSNKVTEKGKYVELRCDPISGHTALYWYRQSLGQGPEFLIYFQGTGAADDSGLPNDRFFAVRPEGSVSTLKIQRTERGDSAVYLCASSLTGTSGSTDTQYFGPGTRLTVL.

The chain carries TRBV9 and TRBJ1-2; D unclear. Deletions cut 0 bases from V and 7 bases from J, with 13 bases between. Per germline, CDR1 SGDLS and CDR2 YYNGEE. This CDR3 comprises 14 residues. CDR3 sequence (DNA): TGTGCCAGCAGCGTAGCTGCGGTGGAGGGTGGCTACACCTTC. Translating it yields CASSVAAVEGGYTF. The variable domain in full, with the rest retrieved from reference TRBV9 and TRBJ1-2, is DSGVTQTPKHLITATGQRVTLRCSPRSGDLSVYWYQQSLDQGLQFLIQYYNGEERAKGNILERFSAQQFPDLHSELNLSSLELGDSALYFCASSVAAVEGGYTFGSGTRLTVV.

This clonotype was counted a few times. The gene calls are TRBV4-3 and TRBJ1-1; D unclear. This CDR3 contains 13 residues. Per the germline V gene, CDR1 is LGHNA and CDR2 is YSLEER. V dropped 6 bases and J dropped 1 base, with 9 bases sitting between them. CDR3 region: CASSPEGNTEAFF. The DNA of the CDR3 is TGCGCCAGCAGTCCGGAGGGGAACACTGAAGCTTTCTTT.

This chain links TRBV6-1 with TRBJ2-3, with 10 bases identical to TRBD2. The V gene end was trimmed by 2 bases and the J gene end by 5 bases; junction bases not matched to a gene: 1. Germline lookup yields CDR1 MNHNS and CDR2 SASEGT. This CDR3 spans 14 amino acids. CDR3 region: CASSESSGGDTQYF. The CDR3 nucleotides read TGTGCCAGCAGTGAATCTAGCGGGGGAGATACGCAGTATTTT.

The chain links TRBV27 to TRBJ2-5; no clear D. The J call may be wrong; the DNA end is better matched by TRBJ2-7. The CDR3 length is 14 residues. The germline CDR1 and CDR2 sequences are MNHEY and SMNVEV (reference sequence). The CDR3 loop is CASLHFSGYYEQYF. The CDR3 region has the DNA TGTGCCAGTTTACACTTCTCTGGGTACTACGAGCAGTACTTC.

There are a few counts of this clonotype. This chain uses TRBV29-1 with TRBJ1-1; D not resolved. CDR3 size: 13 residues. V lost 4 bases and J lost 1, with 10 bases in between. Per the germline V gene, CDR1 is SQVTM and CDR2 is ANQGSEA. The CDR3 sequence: CSVGFAQNTEAFF. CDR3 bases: TGCAGCGTTGGTTTTGCACAGAACACTGAAGCTTTCTTT. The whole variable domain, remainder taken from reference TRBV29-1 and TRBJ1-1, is SAVISQKPSRDICQRGTSLTIQCQVDSQVTMMFWYRQQPGQSLTLIATANQGSEATYESGFVIDKFPISRPNLTFSTLTVSNMSPEDSSIYLCSVGFAQNTEAFFGQGTRLTVV.

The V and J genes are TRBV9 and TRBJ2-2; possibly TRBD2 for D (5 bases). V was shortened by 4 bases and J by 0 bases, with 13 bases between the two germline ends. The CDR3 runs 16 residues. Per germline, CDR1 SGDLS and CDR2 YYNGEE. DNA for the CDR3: TGTGCCAGCAGCTTGCTAGCTAGCCCGAACACCGGGGAGCTGTTTTTT. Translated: CASSLLASPNTGELFF.

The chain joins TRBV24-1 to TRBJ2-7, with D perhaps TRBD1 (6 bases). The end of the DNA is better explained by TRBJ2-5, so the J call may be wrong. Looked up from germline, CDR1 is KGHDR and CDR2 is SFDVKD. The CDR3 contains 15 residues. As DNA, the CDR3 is TGTGCCACCAGTGATCCCTCGACAGGCCAAGAGACCCAGTACTTC. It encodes CATSDPSTGQETQYF.

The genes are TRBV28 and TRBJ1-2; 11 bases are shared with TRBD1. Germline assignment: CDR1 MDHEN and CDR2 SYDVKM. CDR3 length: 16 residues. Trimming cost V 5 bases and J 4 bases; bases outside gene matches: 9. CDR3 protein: CASSGTGGVTIYGYTF. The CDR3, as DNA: TGTGCCAGCAGTGGGACAGGGGGAGTGACTATCTATGGCTACACCTTC.

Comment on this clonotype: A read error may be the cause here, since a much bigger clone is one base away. CDR3 sequence: CATARQEAYEQYF. DNA for the CDR3: TGTGCCACCGCAAGACAGGAGGCCTACGAGCAGTACTTC. The V gene is TRBV15, the J gene TRBJ2-7; possible D gene TRBD1, 6 bases. Germline lookup yields CDR1 LNHNV and CDR2 YYDKDF (reference sequence). V shed 8 bases and J shed 2 bases, with 13 bases lying between them. CDR3 size: 13 residues.

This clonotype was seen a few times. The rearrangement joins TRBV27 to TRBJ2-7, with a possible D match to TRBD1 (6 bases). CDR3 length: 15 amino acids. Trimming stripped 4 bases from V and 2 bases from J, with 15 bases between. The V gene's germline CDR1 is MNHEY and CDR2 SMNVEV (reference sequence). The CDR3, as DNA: TGTGCCAGCAGTTCATCCCGGACAGCCCCCTACGAGCAGTACTTC. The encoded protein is CASSSSRTAPYEQYF.

The CDR3 DNA reads TGCAGTGCTAGAGAAGCCGCTAGGGATCCCCTAATTTACGAGCAGTACTTC. Protein product: CSAREAARDPLIYEQYF. The chain combines TRBV20-1 with TRBJ2-7; D gene unclear. CDR3 length equals 17 residues. Trimming took 0 bases from V and 4 from J, leaving 22 bases between them. CDR1 and CDR2 from the germline V gene are DFQATT and SNEGSKA (reference sequence).

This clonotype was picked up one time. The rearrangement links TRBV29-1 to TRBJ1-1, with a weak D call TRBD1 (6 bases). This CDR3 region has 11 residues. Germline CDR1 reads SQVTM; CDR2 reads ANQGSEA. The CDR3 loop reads CNLEGGGKAFF. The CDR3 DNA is TGCAACCTCGAAGGAGGGGGGAAGGCTTTCTTT.

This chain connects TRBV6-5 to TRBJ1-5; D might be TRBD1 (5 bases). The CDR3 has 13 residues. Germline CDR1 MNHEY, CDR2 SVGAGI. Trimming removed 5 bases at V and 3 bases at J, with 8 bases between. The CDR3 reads CASSRQYNQPQHF. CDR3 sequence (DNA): TGTGCCAGCAGTAGACAGTACAATCAGCCCCAGCATTTT.

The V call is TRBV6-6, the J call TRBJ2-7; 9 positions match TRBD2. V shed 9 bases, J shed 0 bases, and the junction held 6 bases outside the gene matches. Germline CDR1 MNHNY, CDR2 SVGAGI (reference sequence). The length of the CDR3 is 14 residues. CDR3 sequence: CASLGLASSYEQYF. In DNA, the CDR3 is TGTGCCAGTCTCGGACTAGCGTCCTCCTACGAGCAGTACTTC.

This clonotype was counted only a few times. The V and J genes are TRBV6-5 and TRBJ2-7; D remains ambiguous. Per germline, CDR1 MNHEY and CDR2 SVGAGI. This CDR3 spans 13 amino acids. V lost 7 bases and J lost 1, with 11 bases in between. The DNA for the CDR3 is TGTGCCAGCATCGATACAGATTCCTACGAGCAGTACTTC. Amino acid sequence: CASIDTDSYEQYF.